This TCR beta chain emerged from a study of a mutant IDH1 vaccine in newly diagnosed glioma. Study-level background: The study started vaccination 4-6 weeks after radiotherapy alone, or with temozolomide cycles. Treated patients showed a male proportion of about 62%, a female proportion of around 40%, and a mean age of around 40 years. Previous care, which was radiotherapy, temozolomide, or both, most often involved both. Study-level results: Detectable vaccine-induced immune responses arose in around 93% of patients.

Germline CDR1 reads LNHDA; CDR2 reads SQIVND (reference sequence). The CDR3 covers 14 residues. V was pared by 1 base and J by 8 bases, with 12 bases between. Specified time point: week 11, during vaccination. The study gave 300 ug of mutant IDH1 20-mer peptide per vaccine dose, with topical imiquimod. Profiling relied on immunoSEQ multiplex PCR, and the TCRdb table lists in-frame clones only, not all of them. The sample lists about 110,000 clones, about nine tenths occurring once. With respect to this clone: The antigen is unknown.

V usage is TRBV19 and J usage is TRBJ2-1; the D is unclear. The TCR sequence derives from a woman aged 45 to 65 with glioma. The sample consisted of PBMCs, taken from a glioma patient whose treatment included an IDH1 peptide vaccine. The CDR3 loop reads CASSIVVGRDEQFF. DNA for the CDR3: TGTGCCAGTAGTATAGTTGTCGGACGGGATGAGCAGTTCTTC.